Below, 2 T cell receptor beta chains from the same sample are listed, as sequenced in a study of control samples from healthy donors and cancer patients. Generated by immunoSEQ multiplex PCR, the TCRdb table keeps only in-frame clones and is missing some. The repertoire consists of about 83,000 clones, with around 92% occurring once and the leading ten covering around 17%. Source material: blood. These receptors were taken from a man between 45 and 60 years old in good health.

This clone has just one count. This sequence joins TRBV5-6 and TRBJ2-2; either TRBD1 or TRBD2 may fit D (5 bases each). The CDR3 sequence is 17 residues long. Germline CDR1 and CDR2: SGHDT and YYEEEE. V was trimmed by 3 bases and J by 1 base, leaving 16 bases between them. The CDR3 spells CASSSTVGTVNTGELFF. CDR3 bases: TGTGCCAGCAGCTCAACTGTCGGGACGGTGAACACCGGGGAGCTGTTTTTT. Filled out from reference TRBV5-6 and TRBJ2-2, the complete variable domain reads DAGVTQSPTHLIKTRGQQVTLRCSPKSGHDTVSWYQQALGQGPQFIFQYYEEEERQRGNFPDRFSGHQFPNYSSELNVNALLLGDSALYLCASSSTVGTVNTGELFFGEGSRLTVL.

The chain uses TRBV12-5 and TRBJ2-7; D is unclear. The CDR3 has 15 residues. Germline-derived CDR1 and CDR2 are LGHNT and FRNRAP. V was clipped by 0 bases and J by 6 bases, with 15 bases between them. DNA for the CDR3: TGTGCTAGTGGTTTGGTAAACGACCGGACCAGCGAGCAGTACTTC. This codes for CASGLVNDRTSEQYF. Supplemented by reference TRBV12-5 and TRBJ2-7, the full variable domain reads DARVTQTPRHKVTEMGQEVTMRCQPILGHNTVFWYRQTMMQGLELLAYFRNRAPLDDSGMPKDRFSAEMPDATLATLKIQPSEPRDSAVYFCASGLVNDRTSEQYFGPGTRLTVT.